This is a list of T cell receptor beta chains from one sample in a study of shared clonotypes between healthy human individuals. Profiling relied on immunoSEQ multiplex PCR, and the TCRdb table lists in-frame clones only, not all of them. The data hold 2 million to 3 million clones, with over 85% observed a single time. The sequencing sample was made of naive CD4+ T cells from PBMCs. These receptors all stem from a man aged 18 to 35 in good health. Some clones in this sample may be carry-over from other donors' samples. Both conserved end residues are part of each CDR3. D genes are given only for firm matches. Size is omitted from some rows. Given values are once, few, many or a class for expanded clones.

clone_size j_call v_call d_call cdr3_aa cdr3_nt
NA TRBJ2-1 TRBV7-6 TRBD2 CASSSGLAGNNEQFF TGTGCCAGCAGCTCAGGACTAGCGGGAAACAATGAGCAGTTCTTC
NA TRBJ1-3 TRBV5-1 NA CASSPQGAGNTIYF TGCGCCAGCAGCCCACAGGGTGCTGGAAACACCATATATTTT
NA TRBJ1-5 TRBV30 NA CAWDMGAGNQPQHF TGTGCCTGGGATATGGGTGCGGGCAATCAGCCCCAGCATTTT
NA TRBJ2-1 TRBV7-2 TRBD2 CASSLSGTTANEQFF TGTGCCAGCAGCTTATCAGGGACTACCGCCAATGAGCAGTTCTTC
NA TRBJ1-2 TRBV5-1 TRBD1 CASSSAGTGSFGYTF TGCGCCAGCAGCTCCGCCGGGACAGGGAGCTTTGGCTACACCTTC
NA TRBJ2-5 TRBV5-4 NA CASRGTLGTQYF TGTGCCAGCAGAGGGACTCTCGGGACCCAGTACTTC
NA TRBJ2-3 TRBV29-1 TRBD2 CSVEELPRTSVQGDTQYF TGCAGCGTTGAAGAATTGCCTCGGACTAGCGTTCAAGGAGATACGCAGTATTTT
once TRBJ2-1 TRBV6-5 NA CASSTPAFNEQFF TGTGCCAGCAGTACCCCGGCGTTTAATGAGCAGTTCTTC
NA TRBJ1-1 TRBV27 NA CASGSYFAEAFF TGTGCCAGCGGCAGCTATTTCGCTGAAGCTTTCTTT
NA TRBJ2-2 TRBV13 TRBD1 CASSQILKGAVWTGELFF TGTGCCAGCAGCCAGATCCTAAAGGGGGCGGTCTGGACCGGGGAGCTGTTTTTT
NA TRBJ2-3 TRBV18 TRBD2 CASSTGGSTDTQYF TGTGCCAGCTCGACGGGAGGGAGCACAGATACGCAGTATTTT
NA TRBJ1-4 TRBV18 TRBD1 CASSQQGANEKLFF TGTGCCAGCTCTCAACAGGGGGCTAATGAAAAACTGTTTTTT
NA TRBJ1-1 TRBV2 NA CASKDSTSPEAFF TGTGCCAGCAAGGACAGTACCTCCCCTGAAGCTTTCTTT
NA TRBJ2-7 TRBV28 TRBD1 CASSRRWGQGLHEQYF TGTGCCAGCAGCCGTAGATGGGGACAGGGACTCCACGAGCAGTACTTC
NA TRBJ1-2 TRBV27 NA CASRPMDSNDGYTF TGTGCCAGCAGGCCCATGGACAGTAACGATGGCTACACCTTC
once TRBJ2-1 TRBV29-1 TRBD2 CSVVPAGDEQFF TGCAGCGTTGTTCCGGCGGGAGATGAGCAGTTCTTC
NA TRBJ1-4 TRBV18 NA CASSPPGGYNNEKLFF TGTGCCAGCTCACCACCGGGAGGATACAATAATGAAAAACTGTTTTTT
NA TRBJ1-1 TRBV18 NA CASSPLDSGYTEAFF TGTGCCAGCTCACCACTGGACAGCGGATACACTGAAGCTTTCTTT
once TRBJ2-3 TRBV5-4 NA CASSSTLGGVTDTQYF TGTGCCAGCAGCTCCACACTGGGGGGAGTTACAGATACGCAGTATTTT
NA TRBJ2-2 TRBV19 TRBD2 CASSPDYREGLTFTGELFF TGTGCCAGTAGTCCCGACTACCGGGAGGGCCTTACCTTCACCGGGGAGCTGTTTTTT
NA TRBJ2-7 TRBV18 TRBD1 CASSPPGQGPYERQYF TGTGCCAGCTCACCTCCGGGACAGGGGCCCTACGAGCGGCAGTACTTC
few TRBJ1-1 TRBV30 NA CAWSRGRDTEAFF TGTGCCTGGAGCAGAGGACGGGACACTGAAGCTTTCTTT
NA TRBJ2-1 TRBV5-1 NA CASKTGPGSSYNEQFF TGCGCCAGCAAAACAGGCCCCGGGAGCTCCTACAATGAGCAGTTCTTC
NA TRBJ1-1 TRBV7-8 NA CASSPQVDTEAFF TGTGCCAGCAGCCCCCAGGTCGACACTGAAGCTTTCTTT
once TRBJ1-1 TRBV6-1 NA CASSERSGLGLEAFF TGTGCCAGCAGTGAACGGTCAGGACTAGGACTCGAAGCTTTCTTT
NA TRBJ2-1 TRBV29-1 TRBD1 CSAGTTGFDEQFF TGCAGCGCAGGTACGACAGGGTTCGATGAGCAGTTCTTC
NA TRBJ2-3 TRBV25-1 TRBD2 CATRLAAQHAHHTQYF TGTGCCACCAGACTAGCGGCCCAGCACGCACACCATACGCAGTATTTT
NA TRBJ1-5 TRBV5-1 TRBD1 CASSLGQGASNQPQHF TGCGCCAGCAGCTTGGGTCAGGGGGCGAGCAATCAGCCCCAGCATTTT
NA TRBJ2-1 TRBV14 TRBD2 CASSYVAGAYNEQFF TGTGCCAGCAGTTACGTAGCGGGAGCCTACAATGAGCAGTTCTTC
NA TRBJ1-5 TRBV6-1 NA CASSGQPYSNQPQHF TGTGCCAGCAGCGGACAGCCTTATAGCAATCAGCCCCAGCATTTT
NA TRBJ1-1 TRBV15 TRBD1 CATSEDRGLLPFF TGTGCCACCAGCGAGGACAGGGGGCTATTACCTTTCTTT
once TRBJ2-7 TRBV5-4 NA CASSSPGEALHEQYF TGTGCCAGCAGCTCGCCGGGGGAGGCCCTCCACGAGCAGTACTTC
NA TRBJ2-1 TRBV30 NA CAWCENSYNEQFF TGTGCCTGGTGTGAGAACTCCTACAATGAGCAGTTCTTC
NA TRBJ1-1 TRBV5-1 NA CASSLGRDTEAFF TGCGCCAGCAGCCTGGGGCGGGACACTGAAGCTTTCTTT
NA TRBJ1-3 TRBV18 NA CASSPLLGDSGNTIYF TGTGCCAGCTCACCACTTCTAGGTGACTCTGGAAACACCATATATTTT
NA TRBJ1-2 TRBV5-8 NA CASSSDSVYGYTF TGTGCCAGCAGCTCTGACAGCGTCTATGGCTACACCTTC
NA TRBJ1-1 TRBV28 NA CASTLTGRPFLAFF TGTGCCAGCACCCTTACTGGCCGTCCTTTCTTAGCTTTCTTT
NA TRBJ2-2 TRBV18 NA CASSPQRANTGELFF TGTGCCAGCTCACCCCAACGGGCGAACACCGGGGAGCTGTTTTTT
NA TRBJ2-7 TRBV28 TRBD1 CASRTGISYEQYF TGTGCCAGCAGGACAGGGATATCCTACGAGCAGTACTTC
NA TRBJ1-5 TRBV5-1 TRBD1 CASSLATGGHQHF TGCGCCAGCAGCTTAGCGACAGGGGGCCACCAGCATTTT
NA TRBJ2-1 TRBV28 NA CASSTRGGQAGDEQFF TGTGCCAGCAGTACCCGTGGCGGGCAAGCTGGAGATGAGCAGTTCTTC